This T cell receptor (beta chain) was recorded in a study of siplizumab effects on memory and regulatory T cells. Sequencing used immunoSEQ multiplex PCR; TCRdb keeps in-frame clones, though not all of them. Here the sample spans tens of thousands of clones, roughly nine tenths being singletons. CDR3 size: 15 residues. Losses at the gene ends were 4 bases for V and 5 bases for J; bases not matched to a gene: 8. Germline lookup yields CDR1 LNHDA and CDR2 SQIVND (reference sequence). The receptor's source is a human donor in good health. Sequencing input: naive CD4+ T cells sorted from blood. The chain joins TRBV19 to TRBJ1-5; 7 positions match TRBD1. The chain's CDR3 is CASSTPDRVHQPQHF. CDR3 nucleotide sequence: TGTGCCAGTAGTACCCCCGACAGGGTTCATCAGCCCCAGCATTTT.